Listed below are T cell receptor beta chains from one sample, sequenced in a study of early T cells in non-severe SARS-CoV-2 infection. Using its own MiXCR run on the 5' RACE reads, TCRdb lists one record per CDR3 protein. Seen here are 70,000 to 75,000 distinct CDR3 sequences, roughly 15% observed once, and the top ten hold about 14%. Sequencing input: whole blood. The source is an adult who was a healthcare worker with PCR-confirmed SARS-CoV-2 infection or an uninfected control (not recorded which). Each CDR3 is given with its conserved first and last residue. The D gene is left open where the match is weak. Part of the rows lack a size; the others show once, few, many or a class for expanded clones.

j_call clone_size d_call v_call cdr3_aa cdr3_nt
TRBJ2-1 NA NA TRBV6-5 CASSPQVDPRTNEQFF TGTGCCAGCAGTCCCCAGGTCGATCCCCGGACCAATGAGCAGTTCTTC
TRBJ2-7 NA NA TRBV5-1 CASSLESGAYEQYF TGCGCCAGCAGCTTGGAGAGCGGAGCCTACGAGCAGTACTTC
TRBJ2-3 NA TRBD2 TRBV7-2 CASSPEGRGESDTQYF TGTGCCAGCAGCCCCGAAGGGCGGGGGGAATCAGATACGCAGTATTTT
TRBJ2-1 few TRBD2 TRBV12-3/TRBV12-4 CASRPGTRREQFF TGTGCCAGCAGACCCGGGACTAGGCGGGAGCAGTTCTTC
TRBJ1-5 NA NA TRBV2 CASSDFSNQPQHF TGTGCCAGCAGTGATTTTAGCAATCAGCCCCAGCATTTT
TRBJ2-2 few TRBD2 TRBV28 CASSSRRGVTGELFF TGTGCCAGCAGTTCCAGGCGGGGGGTCACCGGGGAGCTGTTTTTT
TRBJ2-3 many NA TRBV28 CASSLQANTDTQYF TGTGCCAGCAGTTTACAGGCAAACACAGATACGCAGTATTTT
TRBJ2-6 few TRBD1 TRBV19 CASSWTGPLAGANVLTF TGTGCCAGTAGTTGGACAGGCCCTCTGGCCGGGGCCAACGTCCTGACTTTC
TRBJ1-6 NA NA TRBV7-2 CASSLARRVDSPLHF TGTGCCAGCAGCTTAGCGCGTCGGGTCGATTCACCCCTCCACTTT
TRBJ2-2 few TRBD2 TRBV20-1 CSARNPGLAGDSGELFF TGCAGTGCTAGGAATCCGGGACTAGCGGGGGACTCCGGGGAGCTGTTTTTT
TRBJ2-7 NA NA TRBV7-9 CASSSYGTLSGSYEQYF TGTGCCAGCAGCTCATACGGGACGCTAAGTGGTTCCTACGAGCAGTACTTC
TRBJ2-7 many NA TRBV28 CASSSSDRSYEQYF TGTGCCAGCAGTTCAAGCGACAGGTCCTACGAGCAGTACTTC
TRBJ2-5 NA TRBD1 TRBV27 CASSSSTGRETQYF TGTGCCAGCAGCTCTTCGACAGGGCGGGAGACCCAGTACTTC
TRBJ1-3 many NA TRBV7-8 CASSPGRTSSGNTIYF TGTGCCAGCAGCCCGGGACGGACGAGCTCTGGAAACACCATATATTTT
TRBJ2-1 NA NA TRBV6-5 CASRKTPKGEQFF TGTGCCAGCAGAAAGACACCCAAGGGTGAGCAGTTCTTC
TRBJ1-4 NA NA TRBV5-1 CASSGGYRANTEKLFF TGCGCCAGCAGCGGAGGCTACAGGGCCAACACTGAAAAACTGTTTTTT
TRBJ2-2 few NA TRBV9 CASSAGRGTYTGELFF TGTGCCAGCAGCGCCGGCAGAGGGACGTACACCGGGGAGCTGTTTTTT
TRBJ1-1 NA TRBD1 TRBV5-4 CASSIDRGEAFF TGTGCCAGCAGCATCGACAGGGGTGAAGCTTTCTTT
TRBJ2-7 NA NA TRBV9 CASSPGPSSYEQYF TGTGCCAGCAGCCCCGGACCGAGCTCCTACGAGCAGTACTTC
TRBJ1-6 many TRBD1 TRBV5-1 CASSLRTGGIALHF TGCGCCAGCAGCTTGCGTACAGGGGGAATAGCCCTCCACTTT
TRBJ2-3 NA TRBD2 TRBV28 CASSTLGLAGRRDTQYF TGTGCCAGCAGTACCCTGGGACTAGCGGGACGGCGAGATACGCAGTATTTT
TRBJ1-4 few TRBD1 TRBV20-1 CSANPWDRGRFEEKLFF TGCAGTGCTAATCCTTGGGACAGGGGGCGTTTTGAGGAAAAACTGTTTTTT
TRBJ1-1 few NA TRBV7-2 CASSLGLGNAEAFF TGTGCCAGCAGCTTAGGTCTGGGGAATGCTGAAGCTTTCTTT
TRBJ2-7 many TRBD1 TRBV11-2 CASSSGTGPSYEQYF TGTGCCAGCAGCTCCGGGACAGGCCCATCCTACGAGCAGTACTTC
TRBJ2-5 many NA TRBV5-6 CASSLAAAVQETQYF TGTGCCAGCAGCTTGGCCGCGGCCGTCCAAGAGACCCAGTACTTC
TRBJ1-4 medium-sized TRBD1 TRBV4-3 CASSPDRGREKLFF TGCGCCAGCAGCCCTGACAGGGGACGGGAAAAACTGTTTTTT
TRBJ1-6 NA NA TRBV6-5 CASSYGRGSSYNSPLHF TGTGCCAGCAGCTACGGGAGGGGTAGCTCCTATAATTCACCCCTCCACTTT
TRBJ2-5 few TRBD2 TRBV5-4 CASSGTSEETQYF TGTGCCAGCAGCGGGACTAGCGAAGAGACCCAGTACTTC
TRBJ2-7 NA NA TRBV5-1 CASSPGTTYEQYF TGCGCCAGCAGCCCCGGGACCACTTACGAGCAGTACTTC
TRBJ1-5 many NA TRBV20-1 CSARGLGGPQHF TGCAGTGCTAGGGGCCTAGGGGGGCCCCAGCATTTT
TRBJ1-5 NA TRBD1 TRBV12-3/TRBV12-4 CASSRDRPLSNQPQHF TGTGCCAGCAGCCGGGACAGACCGCTTAGCAATCAGCCCCAGCATTTT
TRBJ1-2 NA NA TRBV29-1 CSVEDLDRGYTF TGCAGCGTTGAAGATTTGGACCGCGGCTACACCTTC
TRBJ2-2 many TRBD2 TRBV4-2 CASSLLLSGGASTGELFF TGTGCCAGCAGCCTCCTACTCAGCGGGGGGGCTTCCACCGGGGAGCTGTTTTTT
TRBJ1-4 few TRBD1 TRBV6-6 CASRRPGTGSTNEKLFF TGTGCCAGCAGGCGTCCCGGGACAGGATCCACTAATGAAAAACTGTTTTTT
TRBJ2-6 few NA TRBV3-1 CASSLKLIVLSGANVLTF TGTGCCAGCAGCCTAAAACTTATTGTTCTTTCTGGGGCCAACGTCCTGACTTTC